The 15 T cell receptor beta chains below come from one sample, sequenced in a study of T cell responses to AZD1222 COVID-19 vaccine. Clones were read by immunoSEQ multiplex PCR, and TCRdb kept only the in-frame ones, dropping some. The sample has fewer than 130,000 clones, over 75% seen once. The source material was peripheral blood, sampled on day 0 of AZD1222 vaccination. The receptors were gathered from an adult in good health.

This chain connects TRBV19 to TRBJ2-1; D may be TRBD1 (6 bases). Between the trimmed V and J ends, which lost 6 bases and 6 bases, there was a span of 12 bases. This CDR3 has 13 residues. Germline V lookup: CDR1 LNHDA, CDR2 SQIVND (reference sequence). CDR3 in amino acids: CASRRQGLNEQFF. The CDR3 DNA follows: TGTGCCAGTAGGCGGCAGGGGCTCAATGAGCAGTTCTTC.

The V gene is TRBV20-1, the J gene TRBJ1-1; no definite D call. CDR1 is DFQATT, CDR2 SNEGSKA, per germline (reference sequence). V shed 3 bases and J shed 8 bases, with 10 bases lying between them. This CDR3 has 11 amino acids. This chain's CDR3 is CSASIHREAFF. CDR3 bases: TGCAGTGCTAGTATTCATCGGGAAGCTTTCTTT.

The rearrangement links TRBV11-1 to TRBJ2-1; the match to TRBD1 covers 8 bases. The CDR3 spans 15 residues. Germline lookup yields CDR1 SGHAT and CDR2 FQDESV (reference sequence). V trimming: 4 bases; J trimming: 2 bases; junction bases outside the gene matches: 4. The CDR3 is CASSWTGIPYNEQFF. CDR3 bases: TGTGCCAGCAGCTGGACAGGGATCCCCTACAATGAGCAGTTCTTC.

The rearrangement joins TRBV4-1 to TRBJ2-3, with 10 nucleotides matching TRBD2. This CDR3 has 17 amino acids. With V trimmed by 0 bases and J by 3 bases, 6 bases remained unmatched. Germline V gene lookup returns CDR1 MGHRA and CDR2 YSYEKL. CDR3 loop: CASSQEGSGGLTDTQYF. CDR3 DNA sequence: TGCGCCAGCAGCCAAGAAGGTAGCGGGGGGTTGACAGATACGCAGTATTTT.

A few counts support this clone. The identical CDR3 is also encoded by other nucleotide sequences in the sample. The chain uses TRBV9 and TRBJ2-7; possibly TRBD2 for D (5 bases). The germline gives CDR1 SGDLS, CDR2 YYNGEE. The CDR3 runs to 14 residues. V was trimmed by 2 bases and J by 2 bases, leaving 11 bases between them. The CDR3 is CASSVSGTTYEQYF. In nucleotides, the CDR3 is TGTGCCAGCAGCGTCTCGGGAACCACCTACGAGCAGTACTTC.

The V call is TRBV13, the J call TRBJ2-1; D might be TRBD1 or TRBD2, each matching 5 bases. The length of the CDR3 is 16 residues. Germline assignment: CDR1 PRHDT and CDR2 FYEKMQ (reference sequence). V lost 2 bases to trimming and J lost 0 bases, with 11 bases between them. This chain's CDR3 is CASSLFGTGSYNEQFF. DNA of the CDR3: TGTGCCAGCAGCTTATTCGGGACCGGCTCCTACAATGAGCAGTTCTTC.

J is TRBJ2-6 and V is TRBV6-6; weak D call: TRBD1 (5 bases). CDR3 length: 15 amino acids. V lost 6 bases and J 0 bases, leaving 9 bases between the germline ends. Germline V gene lookup returns CDR1 MNHNY and CDR2 SVGAGI (reference sequence). The CDR3 spells CASRADSSGANVLTF. The DNA for the CDR3 is TGTGCCAGCAGGGCCGACAGCTCTGGGGCCAACGTCCTGACTTTC.

J is TRBJ1-5 and V is TRBV10-2; D might be TRBD1 (6 bases). Deletions cut 0 bases from V and 9 bases from J, with 9 bases between. The CDR3 spans 13 residues. Germline V CDR1 and CDR2: WSHSY, SAAADI. The CDR3 DNA reads as TGCGCCAGCAGTGAGTCCGGGGGGCTGCCCCAGCATTTT. This sequence encodes CASSESGGLPQHF.

The rearrangement joins TRBV12-3 or TRBV12-4 to TRBJ2-7; D unresolved. The V and J ends lost 6 bases and 5 bases respectively, with 8 bases between them. The CDR3 length is 11 residues. CDR3 bases: TGTGCCAGCAGCCGGAGCAACGAGCAGTACTTC. Amino acids: CASSRSNEQYF.

This sequence joins TRBV7-2 and TRBJ1-1; D possibly corresponds to TRBD1 (5 bases). V lost 6 bases to trimming and J lost 3 bases, with 17 bases between them. This CDR3 is built from 15 residues. Per the germline V gene, CDR1 is SGHTA and CDR2 is FQGNSA. This CDR3 is CASSFVGKGDTEAFF. The DNA of the CDR3 is TGTGCCAGCAGTTTTGTAGGGAAAGGGGACACTGAAGCTTTCTTT. The whole variable domain, remainder taken from reference TRBV7-2 and TRBJ1-1, is GAGVSQSPSNKVTEKGKDVELRCDPISGHTALYWYRQSLGQGLEFLIYFQGNSAPDKSGLPSDRFSAERTGGSVSTLTIQRTQQEDSAVYLCASSFVGKGDTEAFFGQGTRLTVV.

This chain uses TRBV5-5 with TRBJ2-3; 9 nucleotides match TRBD2. Germline lookup yields CDR1 SGHKS and CDR2 YYEKEE (reference sequence). V dropped 1 base and J dropped 8; count of bases not matched to a gene: 8. The CDR3 has 15 residues. The CDR3 region is CASSLPSGVRGTQYF. CDR3 in DNA: TGTGCCAGCAGCTTGCCTAGCGGGGTGAGGGGTACGCAGTATTTT.

The chain joins TRBV6-5 to TRBJ1-5; the D is unclear. V shed 6 bases and J shed 7 bases, with 13 bases lying between them. CDR3 size: 13 residues. CDR1 MNHEY and CDR2 SVGAGI come from the germline V gene. The CDR3 reads CASRAASGQPQHF. CDR3 bases: TGTGCCAGCAGGGCCGCATCGGGGCAGCCCCAGCATTTT.

J is TRBJ1-4 and V is TRBV4-3; 7 bases match TRBD1. The J segment lost 2 bases and the V segment lost 4 bases, leaving 7 bases of the junction unmatched. In germline, CDR1 is LGHNA, CDR2 YSLEER. The CDR3 is made up of 16 amino acids. DNA for the CDR3: TGCGCCAGCAGCCCACAACCCAGGGGGACTAATGAAAAACTGTTTTTT. Its translation: CASSPQPRGTNEKLFF.

This rearrangement joins TRBV7-9 to TRBJ1-1; D remains ambiguous. The CDR3 contains 14 residues. V lost 1 base and J lost 1, with 7 bases in between. Looked up from germline, CDR1 is SEHNR and CDR2 is FQNEAQ (reference sequence). For the CDR3, the DNA is TGTGCCAGCAGCTTAGTGTCCGGGAACACTGAAGCTTTCTTT. It is translated as CASSLVSGNTEAFF.

The table lists this clone with a few counts. The rearrangement joins TRBV11-2 to TRBJ1-2; 7 nucleotides agree with TRBD1. The junction had 11 bases not matched to a gene; V was cut back by 5 bases and J by 5 bases. The CDR3 runs 15 residues. Looked up from germline, CDR1 is SGHAT and CDR2 is FQNNGV. CDR3 residues: CASSLGTASRYGYTF. The CDR3 DNA is TGTGCCAGCAGCCTCGGGACAGCTTCCCGGTATGGCTACACCTTC. Looking up the rest from reference TRBV11-2 and TRBJ1-2 gives the full variable domain: EAGVAQSPRYKIIEKRQSVAFWCNPISGHATLYWYQQILGQGPKLLIQFQNNGVVDDSQLPKDRFSAERLKGVDSTLKIQPAKLEDSAVYLCASSLGTASRYGYTFGSGTRLTVV.